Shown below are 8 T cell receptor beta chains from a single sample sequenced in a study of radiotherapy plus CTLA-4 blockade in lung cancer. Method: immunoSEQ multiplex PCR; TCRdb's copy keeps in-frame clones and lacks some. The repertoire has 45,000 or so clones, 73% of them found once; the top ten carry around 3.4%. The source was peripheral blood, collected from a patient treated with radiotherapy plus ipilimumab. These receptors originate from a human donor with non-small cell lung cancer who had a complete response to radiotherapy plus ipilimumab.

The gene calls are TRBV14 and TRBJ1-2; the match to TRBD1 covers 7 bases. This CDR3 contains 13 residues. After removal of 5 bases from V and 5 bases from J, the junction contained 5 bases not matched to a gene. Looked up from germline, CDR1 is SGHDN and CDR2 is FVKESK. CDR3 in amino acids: CASSTGTAYGYTF. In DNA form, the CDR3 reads TGTGCCAGCAGCACCGGGACAGCATATGGCTACACCTTC.

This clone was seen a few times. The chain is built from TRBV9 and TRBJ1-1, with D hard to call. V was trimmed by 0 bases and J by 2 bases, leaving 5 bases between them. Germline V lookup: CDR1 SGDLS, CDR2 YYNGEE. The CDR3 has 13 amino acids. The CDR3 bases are TGTGCCAGCAGCGTAGGGAGTAACACTGAAGCTTTCTTT. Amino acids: CASSVGSNTEAFF.

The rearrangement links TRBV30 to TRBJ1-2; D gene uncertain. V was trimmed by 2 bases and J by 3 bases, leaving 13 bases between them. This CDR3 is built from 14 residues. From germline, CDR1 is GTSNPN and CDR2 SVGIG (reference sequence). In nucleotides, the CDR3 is TGTGCCTGGAGTAATCCTCCGGGATACTATGGCTACACCTTC. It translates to CAWSNPPGYYGYTF.

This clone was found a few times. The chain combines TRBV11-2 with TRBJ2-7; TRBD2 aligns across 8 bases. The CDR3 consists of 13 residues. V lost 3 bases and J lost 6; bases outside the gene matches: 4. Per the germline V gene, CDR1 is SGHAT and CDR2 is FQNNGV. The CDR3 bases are TGTGCCAGCAGCTTGGGACTAGTGGGCGAGCAGTACTTC. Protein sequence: CASSLGLVGEQYF.

CDR3 sequence: CASSLTGLMELFF. In DNA form, the CDR3 reads TGTGCCAGCAGTTTGACAGGTCTTATGGAGCTGTTTTTT. The rearrangement joins TRBV28 to TRBJ2-2, with D perhaps matching TRBD1 (6 bases). Germline assignment: CDR1 MDHEN and CDR2 SYDVKM. CDR3 length: 13 amino acids. V gave up 3 bases and J gave up 10 bases, with 12 bases separating them. Variable domain in full (rest from reference TRBV28 and TRBJ2-2): DVKVTQSSRYLVKRTGEKVFLECVQDMDHENMFWYRQDPGLGLRLIYFSYDVKMKEKGDIPEGYSVSREKKERFSLILESASTNQTSMYLCASSLTGLMELFFGEGSRLTVL.

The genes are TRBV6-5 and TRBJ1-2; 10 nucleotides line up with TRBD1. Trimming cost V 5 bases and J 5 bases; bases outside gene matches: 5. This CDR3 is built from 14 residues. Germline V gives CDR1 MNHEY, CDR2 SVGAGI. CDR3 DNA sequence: TGTGCCAGCAGTCGGGACAGGGGAGGATATGGCTACACCTTC. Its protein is CASSRDRGGYGYTF.

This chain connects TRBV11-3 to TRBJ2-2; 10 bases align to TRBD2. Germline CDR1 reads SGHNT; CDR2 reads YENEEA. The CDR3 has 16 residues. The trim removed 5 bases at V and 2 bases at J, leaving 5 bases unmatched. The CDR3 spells CASSDRTSGNTGELFF. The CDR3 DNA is TGTGCCAGCAGCGATCGGACTAGCGGTAACACCGGGGAGCTGTTTTTT.

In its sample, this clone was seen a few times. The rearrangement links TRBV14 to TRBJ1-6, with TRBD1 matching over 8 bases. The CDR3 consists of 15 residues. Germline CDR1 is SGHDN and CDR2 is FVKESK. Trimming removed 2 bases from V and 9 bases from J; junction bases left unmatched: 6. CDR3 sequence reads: CASSQTRGRTSPLHF. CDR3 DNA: TGTGCCAGCAGCCAAACCAGGGGGCGTACTTCACCCCTCCACTTT.